Reported below is one T cell receptor (beta chain). The approximately 120-subject validation cohort, separate from the approximately 670-subject first cohort, included the donors. The data derive from a study of cytomegalovirus exposure and HLA in healthy donors. Profiling relied on immunoSEQ multiplex PCR, and the TCRdb table lists in-frame clones only, not all of them. The sample lists 90,000 to 150,000 clones, around 88% occurring once. Material: PBMCs. The origin of this receptor is a man between 18 and 29 years old in good health and CMV-seronegative.

The CDR3 region has the DNA TGTGCCAGCTCACCATACGGCCAAGACAGGGTGTATGGCTACACCTTC. This encodes CASSPYGQDRVYGYTF. The chain links TRBV18 to TRBJ1-2, with 7 bases lining up with TRBD1. This CDR3 has 16 amino acids. Trimming removed 2 bases from V and 5 bases from J; junction bases left unmatched: 11. Germline lookup yields CDR1 KGHSH and CDR2 LQKENI.